Each of the 5 T cell receptor beta chains below was sequenced from the same sample in a study. TCRdb itself ran the 5' RACE reads through MiXCR, one entry per CDR3 protein. The sample carries 35,000 to 50,000 distinct CDR3 sequences, 30% recorded once. The sample consisted of tumor-infiltrating memory CD4+ T cells sorted from the breast tumor. The subset was: memory CD4+ T cells, CD4+CD45RO+CD25-. These receptors were taken from a female donor with breast cancer.

This chain uses TRBV6-1 with TRBJ2-7; D gene uncertain. CDR1 is MNHNS, CDR2 SASEGT, per germline. Trimming left V 1 base short and J 1 base short, with 8 bases between. The CDR3 length is 14 residues. The CDR3 DNA reads as TGTGCCAGCAGTGAAGAGGTAGGATCCTACGAGCAGTACTTC. This sequence encodes CASSEEVGSYEQYF.

Concerning this clonotype: One junction end does not reproduce the germline sequence, and a read error may be involved. The rearrangement links TRBV4-1 to TRBJ1-5; D remains ambiguous. Germline V gives CDR1 MGHRA, CDR2 YSYEKL. The CDR3 has 18 residues. The CDR3, as DNA: TGCGCCAGCAGCCAGATGATCCCGTATGGGGTTAGCAATCGGCCCCAGCATTTT. It specifies CASSQMIPYGVSNRPQHF.

On this clonotype itself: This could be a read error, since a much larger clone is one nucleotide away. V gene TRBV7-3 combines with J gene TRBJ2-3; the D gene is possibly TRBD1 (5 bases). The V gene's germline CDR1 is SGHTA and CDR2 FQGTGA. The CDR3 covers 14 residues. CDR3 sequence (DNA): TGTGCCAGCAGCCCCCGCCATGAGACAGATACGCAGTGTTTT. This encodes CASSPRHETDTQCF.

In DNA, the CDR3 is TGTGCCAGCACAGCTATTGGGGAAGCTTTCTTT. It translates to CASTAIGEAFF. The chain links TRBV6-2 or TRBV6-3 to TRBJ1-1; D call uncertain. CDR3 length: 11 amino acids. The germline CDR1 and CDR2 sequences are MNHEY and SVGEGT. V lost 7 bases to trimming and J lost 8 bases, with 11 bases between them.

This clonotype was recorded many times. The V call is TRBV20-1, the J call TRBJ1-3, with TRBD1 matching over 9 bases. Trimming removed 2 bases from V and 4 bases from J; junction bases left unmatched: 15. The CDR3 is 18 residues long. Germline CDR1 DFQATT, CDR2 SNEGSKA (reference sequence). The CDR3 DNA sequence: TGCAGTGCTAGATATTTGTCCGGGACAGGGTCATGGGGAAACACCATATATTTT. Protein sequence: CSARYLSGTGSWGNTIYF.